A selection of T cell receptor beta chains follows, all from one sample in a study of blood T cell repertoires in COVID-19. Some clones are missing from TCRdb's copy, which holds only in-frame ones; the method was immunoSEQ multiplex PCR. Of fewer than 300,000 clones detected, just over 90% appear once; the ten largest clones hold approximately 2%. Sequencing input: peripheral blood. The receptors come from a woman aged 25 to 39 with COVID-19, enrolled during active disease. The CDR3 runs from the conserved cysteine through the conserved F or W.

CDR3aa: CASSPAGIRLDGYTF
v_gene: TRBV5-6
len: 15

CDR3aa: CASNGQTVRTEAFF
v_gene: TRBV7-3
len: 14

CDR3aa: CASSSQRAMGEQYF
v_gene: TRBV19
len: 14

CDR3aa: CASSEEVGRAVYTF
v_gene: TRBV6-1
len: 14

CDR3aa: CASSHVLRRRDRGSYGYTF
v_gene: TRBV4-1
len: 19

CDR3aa: CASSSGTGGDTEAFF
v_gene: TRBV7-9
len: 15

CDR3aa: CASSLGTPYNEQFF
v_gene: TRBV28
len: 14

CDR3aa: CASSSTGEDTEAFF
v_gene: TRBV6-6
len: 14

CDR3aa: CASSKEAGTMNTEAFF
v_gene: TRBV21-1
len: 16

CDR3aa: CSAPGRDRGTNQPQHF
v_gene: TRBV29-1
len: 16

CDR3aa: CASSFEEKLFF
v_gene: TRBV7-9
len: 11

CDR3aa: CASSRQGATNEKLFF
v_gene: TRBV28
len: 15

CDR3aa: CSASRLAGTTDTQYF
v_gene: TRBV20-1
len: 15

CDR3aa: CASSLDSGNEQFF
v_gene: TRBV5-4
len: 13

CDR3aa: CASSLLAGVYNEQFF
v_gene: TRBV5-1
len: 15

CDR3aa: CASSWGTGGNTEAFF
v_gene: TRBV5-6
len: 15

CDR3aa: CSASVGDRGLRETQYF
v_gene: TRBV20-1
len: 16

CDR3aa: CASSYGTSGSYEQYF
v_gene: TRBV5-1
len: 15

CDR3aa: CASTRGTSGVNEQFF
v_gene: TRBV4-1
len: 15

CDR3aa: CASSPGGTQYF
v_gene: TRBV27
len: 11

CDR3aa: CSVAQGNEKLFF
v_gene: TRBV29-1
len: 12

CDR3aa: CASSGTSGRRELFF
v_gene: TRBV2
len: 14

CDR3aa: CASSQDQVSFSGNTIYF
v_gene: TRBV4-1
len: 17

CDR3aa: CASSIRESNQPQHF
v_gene: TRBV19
len: 14

CDR3aa: CAWSELAGVQYDNEQFF
v_gene: TRBV30
len: 17

CDR3aa: CASSLSEGVGNTIYF
v_gene: TRBV28
len: 15

CDR3aa: CASSQDRGTTDTQYF
v_gene: TRBV4-1
len: 15

CDR3aa: CASGRTGEGGTEAFF
v_gene: TRBV2
len: 15

CDR3aa: CSASGQGAVETQYF
v_gene: TRBV20-1
len: 14

CDR3aa: CASSDRETDTQYF
v_gene: TRBV6-4
len: 13

CDR3aa: CATSRKGEGRYGYTF
v_gene: TRBV19
len: 15

CDR3aa: CASSPTASGGIHGYTF
v_gene: TRBV7-9
len: 16

CDR3aa: CASSRGTGGWEETQYF
v_gene: TRBV5-1
len: 16

CDR3aa: CASSYPPAGRDSPLHF
v_gene: TRBV6-5
len: 16

CDR3aa: CASSFLSSYEQYF
v_gene: TRBV27
len: 13

CDR3aa: CASSPYEPTNEKLFF
v_gene: TRBV6-5
len: 15

CDR3aa: CASSPPTSTDTQYF
v_gene: TRBV5-4
len: 14

CDR3aa: CASSFYGIAFF
v_gene: TRBV7-9
len: 11

CDR3aa: CASSLDRVNTEAFF
v_gene: TRBV7-2
len: 14

CDR3aa: CSVERWERTEAFF
v_gene: TRBV29-1
len: 13

CDR3aa: CASSLLGPRNTEAFF
v_gene: TRBV27
len: 15

CDR3aa: CASSRGTGNTEAFF
v_gene: TRBV5-1
len: 14

CDR3aa: CASSSREAFF
v_gene: TRBV6-4
len: 10

CDR3aa: CASSLVVGANYGYTF
v_gene: TRBV5-8
len: 15

CDR3aa: CATLGQGPDEQFF
v_gene: TRBV27
len: 13

CDR3aa: CASSVLSPHSGNTIYF
v_gene: TRBV2
len: 16

CDR3aa: CASSVAPGRYTF
v_gene: TRBV9
len: 12

CDR3aa: CASSPGGTGAEYGYTF
v_gene: TRBV5-4
len: 16

CDR3aa: CASSLRLAGYTGELFF
v_gene: TRBV5-5
len: 16

CDR3aa: CASSFGGEQYF
v_gene: TRBV27
len: 11

CDR3aa: CASSQRLAGENEQFF
v_gene: TRBV3-1/TRBV3-2
len: 15

CDR3aa: CASSDTNTYEQYF
v_gene: TRBV2
len: 13

CDR3aa: CASSQSSVDRGPTGELFF
v_gene: TRBV14
len: 18

CDR3aa: CASSEARLTIGSPLHF
v_gene: TRBV6-1
len: 16